The sequence of this TCR beta chain was determined in a study of T cell changes during pregnancy in multiple sclerosis. Clones were sequenced by immunoSEQ multiplex PCR, and TCRdb holds only the in-frame ones, with some missing. The sample has approximately 44,000 clones, 91% seen once. Germline lookup yields CDR1 SGHRS and CDR2 YFSETQ. This CDR3 region has 16 residues. V shed 0 bases and J shed 2 bases, with 9 bases lying between them. This clone was seen a single time. The origin of this receptor is a female donor with multiple sclerosis, enrolled in a pregnancy study. The specimen comprised CD4+ T cells from peripheral blood mononuclear cells, sampled before pregnancy. The chain links TRBV5-1 to TRBJ1-6; a possible D gene is TRBD1 (5 bases). CDR3 loop: CASSLGGGAYNSPLHF. Written as DNA, the CDR3 is TGCGCCAGCAGCTTGGGGGGGGGAGCCTATAATTCACCCCTCCACTTT.